These T cell receptor beta chains were read from a single sample in a study of T-cell memory formation after mild COVID-19. TCRdb analysed the 5' RACE reads with MiXCR anew, one entry per CDR3 protein. The sample has about 260,000 distinct CDR3 sequences; less than 9.5% are singletons. Sequenced sample: PBMCs or a T cell subset sorted from them (not recorded which). These receptors were taken from a man aged 18 to 30 who had mild COVID-19 (a few samples of this study predate the infection). Cell type and time point are not known. The conserved cysteine and the conserved F or W are not part of the CDR3 here. Fields, in order: J gene, V gene, D gene, CDR3 protein. The D gene is left open where the match is weak.

TRBJ2-5 | TRBV6-2/TRBV6-3 | TRBD2 | ASSKAGATQETQY
TRBJ2-5 | TRBV20-1 | - | SAPPSIFSGTQY
TRBJ2-1 | TRBV6-2/TRBV6-3 | - | ARGDKRGPSYNEQF
TRBJ2-1 | TRBV12-3/TRBV12-4 | TRBD2 | ASSQAGLAGYGQF
TRBJ1-1 | TRBV5-1 | - | ASSRPGTQYQAF
TRBJ2-3 | TRBV30 | - | AWSRGYTDTQY
TRBJ2-5 | TRBV28 | - | ASSPGEKGSSQY
TRBJ1-2 | TRBV6-5 | - | ASSYLGYGYT
TRBJ2-7 | TRBV7-2 | - | ASSLSSEQY
TRBJ1-4 | TRBV7-8 | TRBD1 | ASSLVFGQGLEKLF
TRBJ2-1 | TRBV11-2 | TRBD2 | ASSLDRRGAGFDEQF
TRBJ2-7 | TRBV11-2 | TRBD1 | ASRSHGTGAYEQY
TRBJ2-2 | TRBV20-1 | - | SASPGPDTGELF
TRBJ2-7 | TRBV6-2/TRBV6-3 | - | ASSWGGQYYEQY
TRBJ1-1 | TRBV9 | - | ASSLMPSPSGEGTEAF
TRBJ1-1 | TRBV7-9 | - | ASSLGDYEAF
TRBJ2-5 | TRBV7-8 | - | ASSLGATEETQY
TRBJ1-5 | TRBV15 | - | ATSRVEGLEPQH
TRBJ2-5 | TRBV9 | TRBD1 | ASSPWTGGRETQY
TRBJ2-3 | TRBV28 | TRBD2 | ASSLSPAGEPSTDTQY
TRBJ1-1 | TRBV4-3 | - | ASSQDKGGGEAF
TRBJ2-5 | TRBV21-1 | - | ASSKAPTSGRKETQY
TRBJ2-1 | TRBV3-1 | TRBD2 | ASSQYAGGAYNEQF
TRBJ1-1 | TRBV29-1 | - | SVNKPTNRGPEAF
TRBJ2-5 | TRBV15 | - | ATSRGEQETQY
TRBJ2-3 | TRBV11-2 | TRBD2 | ASTWTGGGRSDTQY
TRBJ1-5 | TRBV2 | - | ASSEEVGPQPQH
TRBJ2-1 | TRBV7-2 | TRBD1 | ASSDRQGTYNEQF
TRBJ1-6 | TRBV12-3/TRBV12-4 | - | ASRPGARNSPLH
TRBJ1-1 | TRBV5-1 | - | ASSLGYGGVAEAF
TRBJ2-2 | TRBV5-1 | - | ASTFRQFTGELF
TRBJ1-6 | TRBV12-3/TRBV12-4 | TRBD1 | ASSRTGVGSPLH
TRBJ1-1 | TRBV20-1 | - | SASNPPVFEAF
TRBJ1-1 | TRBV4-2 | - | ASSLTRDGTEAF
TRBJ1-1 | TRBV4-2 | TRBD1 | ASSQERGRWAEAF
TRBJ2-3 | TRBV24-1 | - | ATSATGRGAHTDTQY
TRBJ2-5 | TRBV11-2 | TRBD2 | ASSSLAGTETQY
TRBJ1-2 | TRBV7-2 | - | ASSPSWRNYGYT
TRBJ2-2 | TRBV27 | TRBD1 | ASSLWQGALTGELF
TRBJ2-1 | TRBV6-6 | - | ASSYRGTYNEQF
TRBJ2-7 | TRBV18 | - | ASSPSRLTGLKSYEQY
TRBJ2-5 | TRBV6-2/TRBV6-3 | - | ASSYIEGRETQY
TRBJ1-5 | TRBV6-5 | - | ASSYLQGIKPQH
TRBJ2-6 | TRBV6-5 | - | ASRPTGGANVLT
TRBJ2-5 | TRBV20-1 | - | SARDWLTRETQY
TRBJ2-2 | TRBV7-2 | - | ASSLQSGGNTGELF
TRBJ2-3 | TRBV28 | TRBD2 | ASSSALAANTDTQY
TRBJ2-1 | TRBV6-2/TRBV6-3 | TRBD1 | ASRGGTGGRNEQF
TRBJ1-5 | TRBV7-2 | - | ASSLVVTGQPQH
TRBJ1-1 | TRBV6-5 | TRBD1 | ASSRGYTEAF
TRBJ2-2 | TRBV6-5 | - | ASSYLGVSGELF
TRBJ1-6 | TRBV19 | TRBD1 | AAGGSPLH
TRBJ1-1 | TRBV7-9 | TRBD1 | ASSETGEDTEAF